This TCR beta chain is drawn from a study of response to subunit inactivated influenza vaccine. TCRdb fed the RT-PCR reads into MiXCR, producing one record per CDR3 protein. The profile shows more than 450,000 distinct CDR3 sequences, over 9% of them singletons. The germline V and J ends were trimmed by 0 bases and 1 base, with 9 bases remaining between them. This CDR3 is built from 15 residues. Germline values: CDR1 ENHRY, CDR2 SYGVKD. These same data were also listed under a study on T cells expressing NK-cell markers. As that report states: Beta-chain TCR cDNA was generated via 5'RACE template switching with UMIs. Clarity on HCMV specificity was lacking for the expanded NKG2C+ T cell clones.

Sequenced here: PBMCs from blood, sampled on the day of vaccination. V usage is TRBV10-3 and J usage is TRBJ2-5; tentatively, D is TRBD1 (5 bases). This receptor was identified in a middle-aged man who received an inactivated influenza vaccine. The CDR3 sequence: CAISESVGPQETQYF. CDR3 in DNA: TGTGCCATCAGTGAGTCTGTGGGGCCCCAAGAGACCCAGTACTTC.